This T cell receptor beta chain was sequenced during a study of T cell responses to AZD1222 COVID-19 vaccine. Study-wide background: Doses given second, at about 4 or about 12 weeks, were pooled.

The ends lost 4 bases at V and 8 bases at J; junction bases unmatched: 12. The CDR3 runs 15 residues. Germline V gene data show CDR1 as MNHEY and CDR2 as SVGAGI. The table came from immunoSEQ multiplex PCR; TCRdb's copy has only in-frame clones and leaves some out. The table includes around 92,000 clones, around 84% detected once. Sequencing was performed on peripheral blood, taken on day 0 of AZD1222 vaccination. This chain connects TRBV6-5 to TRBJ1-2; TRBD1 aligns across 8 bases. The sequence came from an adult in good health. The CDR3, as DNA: TGTGCCAGCAGTTCCCCCGGGACAGGCCTCCCGGGCTACACCTTC. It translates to CASSSPGTGLPGYTF.